This T cell receptor (beta chain) was sequenced during a study of response to subunit inactivated influenza vaccine. Study observations and caveats: Every seasonal influenza vaccination brings in few new T cells, the authors suggested.

MiXCR, applied by TCRdb to the RT-PCR reads, yields one record per CDR3 protein. The profile shows 290,000 or so distinct CDR3 sequences, approximately 21% of them singletons. Details on this clonotype: The antigen is unknown.

Germline V gives CDR1 SGHDT, CDR2 YYEEEE. With V trimmed by 3 bases and J by 5 bases, 8 bases remained unmatched. This CDR3 comprises 15 residues. This sequence originates from a man aged 50-75 years who received an inactivated influenza vaccine. V is TRBV5-6 and J is TRBJ2-5; TRBD1 agrees at 9 bases. The source was PBMCs from blood, collected 21 months after vaccination. In nucleotides, the CDR3 is TGTGCCAGCAGCTGGACCGGGACAGGGTCCGAGACCCAGTACTTC. Translated, it gives CASSWTGTGSETQYF.